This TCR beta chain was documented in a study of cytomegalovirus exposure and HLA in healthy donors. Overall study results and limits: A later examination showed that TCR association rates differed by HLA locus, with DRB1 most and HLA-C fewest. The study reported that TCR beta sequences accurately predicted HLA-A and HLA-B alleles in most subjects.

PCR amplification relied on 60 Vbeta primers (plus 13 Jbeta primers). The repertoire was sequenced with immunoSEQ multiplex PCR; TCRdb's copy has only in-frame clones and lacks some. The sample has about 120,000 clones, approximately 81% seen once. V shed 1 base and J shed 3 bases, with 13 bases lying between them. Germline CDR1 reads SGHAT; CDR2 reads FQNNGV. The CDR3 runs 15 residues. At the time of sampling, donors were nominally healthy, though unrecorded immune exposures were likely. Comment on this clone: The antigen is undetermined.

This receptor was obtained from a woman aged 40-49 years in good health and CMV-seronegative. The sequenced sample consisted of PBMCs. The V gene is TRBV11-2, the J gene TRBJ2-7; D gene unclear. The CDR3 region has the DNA TGTGCCAGCAGCTTAGTATTCCGGCAGGACTACGAGCAGTACTTC. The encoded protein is CASSLVFRQDYEQYF.